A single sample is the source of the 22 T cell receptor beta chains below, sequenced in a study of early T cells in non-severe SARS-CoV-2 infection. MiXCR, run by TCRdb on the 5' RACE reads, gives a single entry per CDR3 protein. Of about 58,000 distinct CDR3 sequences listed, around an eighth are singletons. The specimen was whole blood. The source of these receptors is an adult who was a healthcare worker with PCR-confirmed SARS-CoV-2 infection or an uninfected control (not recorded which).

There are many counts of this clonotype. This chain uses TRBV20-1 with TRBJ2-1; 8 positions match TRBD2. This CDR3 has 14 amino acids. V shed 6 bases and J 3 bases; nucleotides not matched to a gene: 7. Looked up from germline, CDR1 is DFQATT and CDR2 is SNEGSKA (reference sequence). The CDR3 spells CSALSGSGYNEQFF. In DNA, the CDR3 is TGCAGTGCCTTGAGCGGGAGCGGCTACAATGAGCAGTTCTTC.

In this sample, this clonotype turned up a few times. The chain's CDR3 is CASRRGASNQPQHF. Here the CDR3 DNA reads TGTGCCAGTAGGCGGGGGGCATCAAATCAGCCCCAGCATTTT. This chain joins TRBV6-6 and TRBJ1-5; TRBD1 might be the D (6 bases). This CDR3 contains 14 residues. Germline lookup yields CDR1 MNHNY and CDR2 SVGAGI (reference sequence). V shed 9 bases and J shed 4 bases, with 16 bases lying between them.

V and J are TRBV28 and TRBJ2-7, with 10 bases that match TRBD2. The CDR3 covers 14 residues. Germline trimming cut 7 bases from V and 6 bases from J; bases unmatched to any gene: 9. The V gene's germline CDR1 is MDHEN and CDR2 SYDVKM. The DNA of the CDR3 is TGTGCCAGCATCCCCGGGACTAGCGAGGGCGAGCAGTACTTC. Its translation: CASIPGTSEGEQYF. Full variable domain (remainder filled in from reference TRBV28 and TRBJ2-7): DVKVTQSSRYLVKRTGEKVFLECVQDMDHENMFWYRQDPGLGLRLIYFSYDVKMKEKGDIPEGYSVSREKKERFSLILESASTNQTSMYLCASIPGTSEGEQYFGPGTRLTVT.

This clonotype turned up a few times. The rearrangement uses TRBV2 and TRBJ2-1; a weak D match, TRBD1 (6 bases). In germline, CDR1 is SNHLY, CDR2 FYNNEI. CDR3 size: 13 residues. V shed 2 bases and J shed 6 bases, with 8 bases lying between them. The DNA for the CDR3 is TGTGCCAGCAGTGAAATCAGGGGCAATGAGCAGTTCTTC. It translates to CASSEIRGNEQFF.

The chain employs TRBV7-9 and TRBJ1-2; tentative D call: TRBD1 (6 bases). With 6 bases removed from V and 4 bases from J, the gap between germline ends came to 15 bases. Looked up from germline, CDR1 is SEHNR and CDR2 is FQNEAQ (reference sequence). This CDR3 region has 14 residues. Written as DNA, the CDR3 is TGTGCCAGCAGGCAAGAAGGGGGGAGCTATGGCTACACCTTC. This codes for CASRQEGGSYGYTF.

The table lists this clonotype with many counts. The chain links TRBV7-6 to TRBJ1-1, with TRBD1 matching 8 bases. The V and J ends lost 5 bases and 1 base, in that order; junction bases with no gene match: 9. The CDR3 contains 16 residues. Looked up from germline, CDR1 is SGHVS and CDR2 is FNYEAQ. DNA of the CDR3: TGTGCCAGCAGCCCTAGACAGGGGAGTACGAACACTGAAGCTTTCTTT. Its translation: CASSPRQGSTNTEAFF.

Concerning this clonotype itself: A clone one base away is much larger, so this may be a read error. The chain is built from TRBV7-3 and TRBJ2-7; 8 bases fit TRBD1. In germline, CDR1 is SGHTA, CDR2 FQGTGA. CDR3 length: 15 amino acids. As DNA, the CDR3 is TGTCCCAGCAGCCCGTCGGGACAGGCCTCCTACGAGCAGTACTTC. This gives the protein CPSSPSGQASYEQYF.

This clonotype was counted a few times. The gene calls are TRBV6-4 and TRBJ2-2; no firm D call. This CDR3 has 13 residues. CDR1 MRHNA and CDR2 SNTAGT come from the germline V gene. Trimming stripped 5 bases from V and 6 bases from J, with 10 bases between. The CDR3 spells CASSREEAGELFF. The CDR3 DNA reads TGTGCCAGCAGTCGTGAAGAGGCCGGGGAGCTGTTTTTT.

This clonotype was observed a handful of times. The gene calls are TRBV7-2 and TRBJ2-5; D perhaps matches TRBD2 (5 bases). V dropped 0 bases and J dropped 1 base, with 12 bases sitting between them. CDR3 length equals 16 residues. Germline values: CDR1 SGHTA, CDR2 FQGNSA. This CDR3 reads CASSLAGRAFQETQYF. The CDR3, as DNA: TGTGCCAGCAGCTTAGCGGGGAGAGCGTTCCAAGAGACCCAGTACTTC.

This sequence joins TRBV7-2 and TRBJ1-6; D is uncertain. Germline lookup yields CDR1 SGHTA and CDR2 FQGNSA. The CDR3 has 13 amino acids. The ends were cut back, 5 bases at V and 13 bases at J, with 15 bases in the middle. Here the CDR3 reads CASSAFNASPLHF. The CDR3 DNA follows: TGTGCCAGCAGCGCCTTCAACGCCTCGCCCCTCCACTTT.

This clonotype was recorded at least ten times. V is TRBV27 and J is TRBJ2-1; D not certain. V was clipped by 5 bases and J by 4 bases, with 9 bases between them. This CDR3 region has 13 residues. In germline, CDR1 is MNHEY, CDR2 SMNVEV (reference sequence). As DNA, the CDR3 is TGTGCCAGCAGTCCGGACGTATACAATGAGCAGTTCTTC. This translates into CASSPDVYNEQFF.

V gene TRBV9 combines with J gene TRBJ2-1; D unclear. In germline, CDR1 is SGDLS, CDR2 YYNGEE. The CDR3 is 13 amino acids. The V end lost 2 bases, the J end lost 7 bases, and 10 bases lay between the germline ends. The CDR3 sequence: CASSVWDQNEQFF. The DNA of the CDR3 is TGTGCCAGCAGCGTGTGGGATCAGAATGAGCAGTTCTTC. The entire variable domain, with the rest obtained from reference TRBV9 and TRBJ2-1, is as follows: DSGVTQTPKHLITATGQRVTLRCSPRSGDLSVYWYQQSLDQGLQFLIQYYNGEERAKGNILERFSAQQFPDLHSELNLSSLELGDSALYFCASSVWDQNEQFFGPGTRLTVL.

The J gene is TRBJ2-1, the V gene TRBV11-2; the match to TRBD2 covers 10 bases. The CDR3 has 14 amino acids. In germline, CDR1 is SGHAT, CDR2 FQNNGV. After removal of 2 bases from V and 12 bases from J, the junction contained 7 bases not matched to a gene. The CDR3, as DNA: TGTGCCAGCAGCTTATTCCAGCGGGAGGGCCGGCAGTTCTTC. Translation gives CASSLFQREGRQFF.

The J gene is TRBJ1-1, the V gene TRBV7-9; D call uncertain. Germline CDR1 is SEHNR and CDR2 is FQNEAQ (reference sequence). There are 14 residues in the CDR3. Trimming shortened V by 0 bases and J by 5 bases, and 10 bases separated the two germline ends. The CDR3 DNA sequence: TGTGCCAGCAGCTTAGCGTCTACGGGGACTGAAGCTTTCTTT. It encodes CASSLASTGTEAFF.

CDR3: CASSHWPAGATGELFF. The CDR3 DNA reads TGCGCCAGCAGCCATTGGCCAGCGGGGGCCACCGGGGAGCTGTTTTTT. The chain is built from TRBV4-1 and TRBJ2-2; TRBD2 matches 8 bases. The CDR3 covers 16 residues. Germline V gene sequence: CDR1 MGHRA, CDR2 YSYEKL. The V gene end was trimmed by 3 bases and the J gene end by 4 bases; junction bases not matched to a gene: 7.

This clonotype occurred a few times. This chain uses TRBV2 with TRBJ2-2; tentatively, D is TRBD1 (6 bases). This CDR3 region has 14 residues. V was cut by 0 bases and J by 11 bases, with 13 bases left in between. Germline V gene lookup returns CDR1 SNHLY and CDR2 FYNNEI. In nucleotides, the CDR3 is TGTGCCAGCAGTGAAGCGCAAGGGGGAAGAGAGCTGTTTTTT. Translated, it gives CASSEAQGGRELFF.

As DNA, the CDR3 is TGTGCCAGCAGCCCCACGGGGGGCAATGAGCAGTTCTTC. Amino acids: CASSPTGGNEQFF. This chain joins TRBV7-3 and TRBJ2-1; 7 bases align to TRBD2. CDR1 is SGHTA and CDR2 is FQGTGA in the germline V gene. This CDR3 has 13 residues. With V trimmed by 5 bases and J by 6 bases, 4 bases remained unmatched.

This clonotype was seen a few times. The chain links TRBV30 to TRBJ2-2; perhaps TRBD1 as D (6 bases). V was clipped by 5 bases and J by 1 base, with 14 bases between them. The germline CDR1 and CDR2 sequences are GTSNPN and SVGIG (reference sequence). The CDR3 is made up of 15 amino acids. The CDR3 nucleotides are TGTGCCTGGGTCTCCGGGACATTGAACACCGGGGAGCTGTTTTTT. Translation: CAWVSGTLNTGELFF.

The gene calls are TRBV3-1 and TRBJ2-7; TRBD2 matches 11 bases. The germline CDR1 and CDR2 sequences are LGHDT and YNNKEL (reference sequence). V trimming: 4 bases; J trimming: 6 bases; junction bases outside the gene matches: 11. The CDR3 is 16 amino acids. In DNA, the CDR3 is TGTGCCAGCAGCCCAACCCAACTAGCGGGAGCATCCGAGCAGTACTTC. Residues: CASSPTQLAGASEQYF.

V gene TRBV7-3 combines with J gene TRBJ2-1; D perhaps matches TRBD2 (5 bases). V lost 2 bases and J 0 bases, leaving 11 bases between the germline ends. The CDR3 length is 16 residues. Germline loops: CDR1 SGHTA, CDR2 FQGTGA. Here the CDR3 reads CASSLQDSRSYNEQFF. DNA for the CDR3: TGTGCCAGCAGCTTACAGGACTCTCGCTCCTACAATGAGCAGTTCTTC.

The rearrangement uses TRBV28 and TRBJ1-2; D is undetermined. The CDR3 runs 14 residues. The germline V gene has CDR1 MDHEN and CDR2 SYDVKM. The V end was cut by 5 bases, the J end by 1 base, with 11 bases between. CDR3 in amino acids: CASSLSTDNYGYTF. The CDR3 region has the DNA TGTGCCAGCAGTCTCTCCACTGATAACTATGGCTACACCTTC.

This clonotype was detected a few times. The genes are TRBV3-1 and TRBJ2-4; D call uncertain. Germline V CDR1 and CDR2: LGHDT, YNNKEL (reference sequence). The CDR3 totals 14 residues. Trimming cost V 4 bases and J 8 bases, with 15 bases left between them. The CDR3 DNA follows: TGTGCCAGCAGCCGTACAATTGACCAGGACATTCAGTACTTC. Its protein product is CASSRTIDQDIQYF.